This entry concerns a single T cell receptor (beta chain). This sample stems from a study of OX40 agonist ivuxolimab in advanced cancers. Generated by immunoSEQ multiplex PCR, the TCRdb table keeps only in-frame clones and is missing some. The sample holds 80,000 or so clones, 70% to 90% seen once. With 1 base clipped from V and 5 bases from J, the junction kept 10 bases outside the gene matches. Germline lookup yields CDR1 SGHRS and CDR2 YFSETQ. The CDR3 has 17 amino acids. The gene calls are TRBV5-1 and TRBJ2-2; 8 bases agree with TRBD2. This sequence was found in an adult with an advanced solid tumor such as melanoma, head and neck, liver or kidney cancer. Here the sequenced sample was CD4+ or CD8+ T cells sorted from blood, taken in a trial of the OX40 agonist ivuxolimab. The CDR3 here is CASSLMGGSGGTGELFF. The CDR3 nucleotides read TGCGCCAGCAGCTTGATGGGCGGGAGCGGGGGAACCGGGGAGCTGTTTTTT. The whole variable domain, remainder taken from reference TRBV5-1 and TRBJ2-2, is KAGVTQTPRYLIKTRGQQVTLSCSPISGHRSVSWYQQTPGQGLQFLFEYFSETQRNKGNFPGRFSGRQFSNSRSEMNVSTLELGDSALYLCASSLMGGSGGTGELFFGEGSRLTVL.